The 30 T cell receptor beta chains listed next were all sequenced from one sample in a study of blood T cell repertoires in COVID-19. The protocol was immunoSEQ multiplex PCR, while the TCRdb copy is restricted to in-frame clones and leaves out a portion. In the table there are roughly 100,000 clones, approximately 82% of which are singletons. The sample comprised peripheral blood. All receptors come from a man aged 55 to 70 with acute or convalescent COVID-19.

The chain employs TRBV5-6 and TRBJ1-2, with D possibly being TRBD1 (6 bases). The germline V gene encodes CDR1 SGHDT and CDR2 YYEEEE. Trimming removed 4 bases at V and 4 bases at J, with 20 bases between. The CDR3 is 16 residues long. This chain's CDR3 is CASSSVERLGAYGYTF. CDR3 bases: TGTGCCAGCAGCAGTGTCGAGCGGCTGGGGGCCTATGGCTACACCTTC.

As for this clone: The sample contains more than one DNA sequence encoding this CDR3. The chain employs TRBV18 and TRBJ1-2; 8 bases are shared with TRBD1. Trimming took 8 bases from V and 6 from J; bases not matched to a gene: 2. The CDR3 is 11 residues long. CDR1 and CDR2 from the germline V gene are KGHSH and LQKENI. The CDR3 protein is CASTQGDGYTF. In nucleotides, the CDR3 is TGTGCCAGCACACAGGGGGATGGCTACACCTTC.

The rearrangement links TRBV3-1 (or the pseudogene TRBV3-2) to TRBJ2-7; 7 nucleotides match TRBD1. V lost 3 bases and J lost 0; bases outside the gene matches: 5. In germline, CDR1 is LGHDT, CDR2 YNNKEL (reference sequence). The CDR3 has 15 amino acids. The CDR3 region has the DNA TGTGCCAGCAGCCACGAGGGACAGAACTCCTACGAGCAGTACTTC. Protein product: CASSHEGQNSYEQYF.

A single count supports this clone. V is TRBV5-4 and J is TRBJ2-1; 7 bases are shared with TRBD1. Germline V gene data show CDR1 as SGHNT and CDR2 as YYREEE (reference sequence). Trimming took 4 bases from V and 8 from J; bases not matched to a gene: 9. The CDR3 is made up of 14 amino acids. This CDR3 is CASSRQGRSYEQFF. The CDR3 DNA reads as TGTGCCAGCAGCCGACAGGGTCGCTCATATGAGCAGTTCTTC. Full variable domain (outside the CDR3, taken from reference TRBV5-4 and TRBJ2-1): ETGVTQSPTHLIKTRGQQVTLRCSSQSGHNTVSWYQQALGQGPQFIFQYYREEENGRGNFPPRFSGLQFPNYSSELNVNALELDDSALYLCASSRQGRSYEQFFGPGTRLTVL.

This sequence joins TRBV19 and TRBJ1-4; no definite D call. Trimming took off 6 bases at V and 7 bases at J, with 15 bases between the two ends. Germline-derived CDR1 and CDR2 are LNHDA and SQIVND (reference sequence). There are 14 residues in the CDR3. CDR3 nucleotide sequence: TGTGCCAGTAGGATCGGACGCGGGCGTGAAAAACTGTTTTTT. Its translation is CASRIGRGREKLFF.

This rearrangement joins TRBV5-6 to TRBJ1-5; 8 bases are shared with TRBD1. This CDR3 region has 15 residues. Germline V gives CDR1 SGHDT, CDR2 YYEEEE. The junction had 7 bases not matched to a gene; V was cut back by 4 bases and J by 4 bases. DNA of the CDR3: TGTGCCAGCAGCCGACTTCAGGGGGCAAATCAGCCCCAGCATTTT. Translated, it gives CASSRLQGANQPQHF.

J is TRBJ1-2 and V is TRBV7-9, with D unresolved. The CDR3 consists of 14 residues. Germline CDR1 and CDR2: SEHNR and FQNEAQ (reference sequence). Trimming cost V 2 bases and J 8 bases, with 15 bases left between them. The CDR3 reads CASSLLTHGVGYTF. The CDR3 nucleotides read TGTGCCAGCAGCTTATTGACCCACGGGGTGGGCTACACCTTC.

The CDR3 coding sequence is TGTGCCAGCCTGGAGGGGGCGCAGACTGAAGCTTTCTTT. Amino acid sequence: CASLEGAQTEAFF. This chain joins TRBV28 and TRBJ1-1; TRBD1 agrees at 7 bases. The V segment lost 8 bases and the J segment 5 bases; nucleotides outside the gene matches: 8. The CDR3 loop spans 13 amino acids. Germline V gene sequence: CDR1 MDHEN, CDR2 SYDVKM.

This clone was detected once. The chain combines TRBV6-5 with TRBJ1-1, with D unclear. V shed 6 bases and J shed 1 base, with 9 bases lying between them. This CDR3 spans 13 amino acids. The germline gives CDR1 MNHEY, CDR2 SVGAGI. The DNA of the CDR3 is TGTGCCAGCAGGTCGACAAGGAACACTGAAGCTTTCTTT. This gives the protein CASRSTRNTEAFF.

The chain carries TRBV19 and TRBJ1-3; D unresolved. Trimming cost V 2 bases and J 0 bases, with 8 bases left between them. Germline CDR1 is LNHDA and CDR2 is SQIVND (reference sequence). The CDR3 is 15 amino acids. CDR3 sequence reads: CASSISSSSGNTIYF. The CDR3 DNA sequence: TGTGCCAGTAGTATAAGTTCTAGCTCTGGAAACACCATATATTTT. Filled out from reference TRBV19 and TRBJ1-3, the complete variable domain reads DGGITQSPKYLFRKEGQNVTLSCEQNLNHDAMYWYRQDPGQGLRLIYYSQIVNDFQKGDIAEGYSVSREKKESFPLTVTSAQKNPTAFYLCASSISSSSGNTIYFGEGSWLTVV.

The V gene is TRBV9, the J gene TRBJ1-3; no clear D gene. The V gene's germline CDR1 is SGDLS and CDR2 YYNGEE. The CDR3 totals 15 residues. Trimming left V 0 bases short and J 4 bases short, with 11 bases between. Written as DNA, the CDR3 is TGTGCCAGCAGCGTAGAGGCCGGGATGGGAAACACCATATATTTT. Its protein is CASSVEAGMGNTIYF.

This clone was observed once. V gene TRBV28 combines with J gene TRBJ2-1, with 9 nucleotides matching TRBD2. J lost 7 bases, V lost 6 bases, and 7 bases had no gene match. This CDR3 has 14 amino acids. Germline values: CDR1 MDHEN, CDR2 SYDVKM. CDR3 in DNA: TGTGCCAGCAGCGTAGCGGGAGAGGTGAATGAGCAGTTCTTC. It translates to CASSVAGEVNEQFF.

V usage is TRBV6-1 and J usage is TRBJ2-5, with D perhaps TRBD1 (5 bases). V dropped 2 bases and J dropped 5 bases, with 18 bases sitting between them. CDR1 MNHNS and CDR2 SASEGT come from the germline V gene. The CDR3 length is 16 residues. CDR3 coding DNA: TGTGCCAGCAGTGAATTCGGCCTAGGGGATGAGGAGACCCAGTACTTC. Its translation is CASSEFGLGDEETQYF.

The chain is built from TRBV7-9 and TRBJ1-6; D possibly corresponds to TRBD1 (6 bases). The CDR3 has 14 amino acids. Germline V gene lookup returns CDR1 SEHNR and CDR2 FQNEAQ (reference sequence). Trimming shortened V by 5 bases and J by 9 bases, and 14 bases separated the two germline ends. The CDR3 nucleotides are TGTGCCAGCAGCGCGTCACAGGGTTTTTCACCCCTCCACTTT. Translating it yields CASSASQGFSPLHF. Filled out from reference TRBV7-9 and TRBJ1-6, the complete variable domain reads DTGVSQNPRHKITKRGQNVTFRCDPISEHNRLYWYRQTLGQGPEFLTYFQNEAQLEKSRLLSDRFSAERPKGSFSTLEIQRTEQGDSAMYLCASSASQGFSPLHFGNGTRLTVT.

The V call is TRBV6-5, the J call TRBJ1-2, with a weak D call TRBD1 (5 bases). V was trimmed by 5 bases and J by 2 bases, leaving 9 bases between them. The CDR3 sequence is 13 residues long. Germline CDR1 and CDR2: MNHEY and SVGAGI. CDR3 region: CASSPTVNYGYTF. The CDR3 DNA reads TGTGCCAGCAGTCCGACAGTGAACTATGGCTACACCTTC.

The chain carries TRBV3-1 (or the pseudogene TRBV3-2) and TRBJ2-3; 12 nucleotides agree with TRBD2. V dropped 5 bases and J dropped 2; count of bases not matched to a gene: 14. Per germline, CDR1 LGHDT and CDR2 YNNKEL (reference sequence). This CDR3 region has 19 residues. The DNA for the CDR3 is TGTGCCAGCAGCTCAACCTCTAGCGGGGGGGCCCGAAACACAGATACGCAGTATTTT. It is translated as CASSSTSSGGARNTDTQYF.

This clone was seen just once. The V call is TRBV7-2, the J call TRBJ1-5; the D gene is possibly TRBD1 (6 bases). Trimming stripped 3 bases from V and 3 bases from J, with 12 bases between. Germline lookup yields CDR1 SGHTA and CDR2 FQGNSA. The length of the CDR3 is 15 residues. The CDR3 sequence: CASSFTGFVNQPQHF. CDR3 nucleotides: TGTGCCAGCAGCTTTACAGGGTTCGTCAATCAGCCCCAGCATTTT.

A few counts support this clone. The chain joins TRBV9 to TRBJ1-1; 10 bases fit TRBD1. CDR3 length: 15 residues. CDR1 is SGDLS, CDR2 YYNGEE, per germline. Germline trimming cut 2 bases from V and 5 bases from J; bases unmatched to any gene: 6. The CDR3 protein is CASSVYDRGRTEAFF. CDR3 bases: TGTGCCAGCAGCGTGTATGACAGGGGGCGAACTGAAGCTTTCTTT.

The chain links TRBV18 to TRBJ2-7, with D perhaps matching TRBD2 (6 bases). This CDR3 has 15 residues. The V gene's germline CDR1 is KGHSH and CDR2 LQKENI. V gave up 1 base and J gave up 0 bases, with 10 bases separating them. The CDR3 protein is CASSPQEGISYEQYV. The CDR3 coding sequence is TGTGCCAGCTCACCACAGGAGGGTATCTCCTACGAGCAGTACGTC.

This chain connects TRBV7-2 to TRBJ2-7; the match to TRBD2 covers 8 bases. V gave up 5 bases and J gave up 4 bases; unmatched junction bases: 4. CDR1 is SGHTA, CDR2 FQGNSA, per germline. The CDR3 runs 13 residues. In DNA form, the CDR3 reads TGTGCCAGCAGCGCACGACTAGCGTACGAGCAGTACTTC. Its translation: CASSARLAYEQYF.

V and J are TRBV6-5 and TRBJ2-2; D unclear. The CDR3 is 15 amino acids. Per germline, CDR1 MNHEY and CDR2 SVGAGI. Trimming cost V 7 bases and J 3 bases, with 15 bases left between them. CDR3 region: CASTPRPGDTGELFF. As DNA, the CDR3 is TGTGCCAGCACTCCAAGGCCAGGTGACACCGGGGAGCTGTTTTTT.

The J gene is TRBJ2-1, the V gene TRBV6-4; 12 nucleotides line up with TRBD2. Germline CDR1 MRHNA, CDR2 SNTAGT. This CDR3 comprises 15 residues. V gave up 6 bases and J gave up 8 bases; unmatched junction bases: 8. The CDR3 loop reads CASSRLAGAIDEQFF. CDR3 sequence (DNA): TGTGCCAGCAGCAGACTAGCGGGAGCGATCGATGAGCAGTTCTTC.

The chain carries TRBV6-5 and TRBJ2-3, with D possibly TRBD2 on 6 matching bases. In germline, CDR1 is MNHEY, CDR2 SVGAGI. This CDR3 region has 15 residues. The ends were cut back, 9 bases at V and 1 base at J, with 17 bases in the middle. The DNA for the CDR3 is TGTGCCAGTCGACTGGGGTCTAGCGGCACAGATACGCAGTATTTT. Its translation is CASRLGSSGTDTQYF.

The chain couples TRBV10-1 to TRBJ2-7, with D unclear. The CDR3 covers 10 residues. The V gene's germline CDR1 is WNHNN and CDR2 SYGVQD (reference sequence). With 11 bases removed from V and 4 bases from J, the gap between germline ends came to 9 bases. The CDR3 protein is CARCYYEQYV. The DNA of the CDR3 is TGCGCCCGCTGCTATTACGAGCAGTACGTC.

The genes are TRBV7-9 and TRBJ2-7; 9 nucleotides match TRBD1. V lost 9 bases and J lost 3; bases outside the gene matches: 9. CDR3 size: 14 residues. Looked up from germline, CDR1 is SEHNR and CDR2 is FQNEAQ (reference sequence). CDR3 in DNA: TGTGCCAGTAGGAGTCGGACAGGGGACTACGAGCAGTACGTC. It codes for CASRSRTGDYEQYV.

The genes are TRBV4-2 and TRBJ2-1; TRBD2 agrees at 7 bases. The CDR3 length is 14 residues. V was pared by 1 base and J by 10 bases, with 7 bases of the junction left unmatched. Per the germline V gene, CDR1 is LGHNA and CDR2 is YNFKEQ. CDR3 residues: CASSQVREGTEQFF. Written as DNA, the CDR3 is TGTGCCAGCAGCCAAGTAAGGGAGGGGACGGAGCAGTTCTTC.

This chain joins TRBV9 and TRBJ1-1; D unclear. CDR1 and CDR2 from the germline V gene are SGDLS and YYNGEE. The CDR3 length is 13 residues. Trimming cost V 1 base and J 1 base, with 5 bases left between them. This CDR3 reads CASSVSGNTEAFF. The CDR3 coding sequence is TGTGCCAGCAGCGTATCGGGGAACACTGAAGCTTTCTTT. The variable domain in full, completed from reference TRBV9 and TRBJ1-1, reads DSGVTQTPKHLITATGQRVTLRCSPRSGDLSVYWYQQSLDQGLQFLIQYYNGEERAKGNILERFSAQQFPDLHSELNLSSLELGDSALYFCASSVSGNTEAFFGQGTRLTVV.

The V call is TRBV10-2, the J call TRBJ2-1, with 10 bases aligning to TRBD1. There are 14 residues in the CDR3. The J segment lost 7 bases and the V segment lost 7 bases, leaving 7 bases of the junction unmatched. CDR1 is WSHSY and CDR2 is SAAADI in the germline V gene. This CDR3 is CASMRDRGPNEQFF. CDR3 nucleotides: TGCGCCAGCATGCGCGACAGGGGGCCGAATGAGCAGTTCTTC.

The V and J genes are TRBV6-5 and TRBJ1-2; TRBD1 matches at 7 bases. The CDR3 spans 15 residues. Germline assignment: CDR1 MNHEY and CDR2 SVGAGI. With V trimmed by 5 bases and J by 5 bases, 11 bases remained unmatched. In DNA form, the CDR3 reads TGTGCCAGCAGTACACGGGACAGTTCTGGGTATGGCTACACCTTC. Translating gives CASSTRDSSGYGYTF.

CDR3 sequence reads: CASNVGRGGTQYF. The DNA for the CDR3 is TGTGCCAGTAACGTGGGAAGAGGGGGGACCCAGTACTTC. The V gene is TRBV19, the J gene TRBJ2-5; maybe TRBD1 (6 bases). The germline V and J ends were trimmed by 7 bases and 7 bases, with 16 bases remaining between them. This CDR3 comprises 13 residues. Germline CDR1 and CDR2: LNHDA and SQIVND (reference sequence).